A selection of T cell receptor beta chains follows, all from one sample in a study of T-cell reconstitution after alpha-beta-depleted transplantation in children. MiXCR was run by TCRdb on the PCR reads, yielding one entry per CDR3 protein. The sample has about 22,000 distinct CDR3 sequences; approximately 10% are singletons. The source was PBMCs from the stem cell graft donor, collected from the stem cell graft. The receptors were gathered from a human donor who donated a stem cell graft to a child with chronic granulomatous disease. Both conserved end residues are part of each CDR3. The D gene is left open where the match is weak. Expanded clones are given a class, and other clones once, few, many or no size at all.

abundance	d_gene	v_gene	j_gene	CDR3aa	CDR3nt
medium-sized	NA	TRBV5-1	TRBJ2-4	CASSLLARAKNIQYF	TGCGCCAGCAGCTTATTAGCGAGGGCCAAAAACATTCAGTACTTC
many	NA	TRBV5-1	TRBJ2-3	CASSLEQATDTQYF	TGCGCCAGCAGCTTGGAGCAGGCCACAGATACGCAGTATTTT
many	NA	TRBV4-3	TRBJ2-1	CASSQDRSSYNEQFF	TGCGCCAGCAGCCAGGACAGAAGCTCCTACAATGAGCAGTTCTTC
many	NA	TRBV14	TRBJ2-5	CASSPCCGETQYF	TGTGCCAGCAGCCCTTGTTGTGGAGAGACCCAGTACTTC
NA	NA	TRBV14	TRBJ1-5	CASSQATNQPQHF	TGTGCCAGCAGCCAAGCCACCAATCAGCCCCAGCATTTT
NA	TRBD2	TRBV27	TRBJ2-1	CAISLSSGYNEQFF	TGTGCCATCAGTTTATCTAGCGGGTACAATGAGCAGTTCTTC
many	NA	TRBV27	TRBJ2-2	CASSLLTGELFF	TGTGCCAGCAGTTTACTTACCGGGGAGCTGTTTTTT
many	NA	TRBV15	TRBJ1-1	CATSRDRGGGKKISEAFF	TGTGCCACCAGCAGAGATAGAGGGGGGGGAAAGAAGATCTCTGAAGCTTTCTTT
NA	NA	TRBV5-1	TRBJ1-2	CASSSDSNPYGYTF	TGCGCCAGCAGCTCGGACAGCAACCCCTATGGCTACACCTTC
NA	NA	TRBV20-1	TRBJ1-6	CSAGEGTIGSPLHF	TGCAGTGCCGGGGAAGGGACGATTGGTTCACCCCTCCACTTT
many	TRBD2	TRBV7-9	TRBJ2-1	CASSSESGSSYNEQFF	TGTGCCAGCAGCTCAGAAAGCGGGAGCTCCTACAATGAGCAGTTCTTC
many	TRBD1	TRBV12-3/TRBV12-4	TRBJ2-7	CASSKDRVVGEQYF	TGTGCCAGCAGTAAGGACAGGGTGGTTGGCGAGCAGTACTTC
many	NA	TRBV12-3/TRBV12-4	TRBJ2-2	CASSLAAGMAFSNTGELFF	TGTGCCAGCAGTTTAGCCGCAGGGATGGCATTTTCGAACACCGGGGAGCTGTTTTTT
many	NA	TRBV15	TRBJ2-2	CATSREIIGANTGELFF	TGTGCCACCAGCAGAGAAATTATCGGGGCCAACACCGGGGAGCTGTTTTTT
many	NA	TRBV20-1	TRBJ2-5	CSAPVRLGIETQYF	TGCAGTGCTCCTGTTCGTCTAGGCATAGAGACCCAGTACTTC
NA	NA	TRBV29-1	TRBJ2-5	CSVEQETQYF	TGCAGCGTTGAGCAAGAGACCCAGTACTTC
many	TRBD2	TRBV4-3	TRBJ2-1	CASSQDMASGGAPDEQFF	TGCGCCAGCAGCCAAGACATGGCTAGCGGGGGGGCTCCGGATGAGCAGTTCTTC
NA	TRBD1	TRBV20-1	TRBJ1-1	CSASGQGDAGTEAFF	TGCAGTGCTTCCGGACAGGGGGATGCGGGCACTGAAGCTTTCTTT
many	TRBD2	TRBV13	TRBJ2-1	CASSPGLAVEQFF	TGTGCCAGCAGCCCGGGACTAGCCGTTGAGCAGTTCTTC
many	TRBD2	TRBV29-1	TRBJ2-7	CSVGTSGPYEQYF	TGCAGCGTGGGGACTAGCGGGCCCTACGAGCAGTACTTC
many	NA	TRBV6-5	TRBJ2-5	CASMQQETQYF	TGTGCCAGCATGCAGCAAGAGACCCAGTACTTC
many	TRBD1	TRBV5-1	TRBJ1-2	CASSSMTGEDSGYTF	TGCGCCAGCAGCTCGATGACAGGGGAGGACTCTGGCTACACCTTC
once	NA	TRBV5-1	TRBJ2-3	CASGLGPGDTQYF	TGCGCCAGCGGTCTGGGACCCGGAGATACGCAGTATTTT
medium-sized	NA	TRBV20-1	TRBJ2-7	CSARGRFYEQYF	TGCAGTGCTAGAGGACGGTTCTACGAGCAGTACTTC
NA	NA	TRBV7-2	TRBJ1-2	CASSLALGGSYTF	TGTGCCAGCAGCTTAGCGCTCGGCGGTAGCTACACCTTC
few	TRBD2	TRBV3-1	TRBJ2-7	CACSQDTWASGRPYEQYF	TGTGCCTGCAGCCAAGATACTTGGGCTAGCGGGAGGCCCTACGAGCAGTACTTC
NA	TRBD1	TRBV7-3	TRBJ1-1	CASSKDRGQLSDTEAFF	TGTGCCAGCAGCAAAGACAGGGGGCAACTCTCGGACACTGAAGCTTTCTTT
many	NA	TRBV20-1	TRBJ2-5	CSAIGPREETQYF	TGCAGTGCTATCGGGCCCAGGGAAGAGACCCAGTACTTC
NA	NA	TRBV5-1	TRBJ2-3	CASSQRETSLTDTQYF	TGCGCCAGCAGCCAGAGGGAAACTAGTCTCACAGATACGCAGTATTTT
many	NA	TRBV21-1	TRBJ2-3	CASFPITSGRTDTQYF	TGTGCCAGCTTTCCTATTACTAGCGGTCGCACAGATACGCAGTATTTT
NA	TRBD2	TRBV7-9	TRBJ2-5	CASSPPNSGETQYF	TGTGCCAGCAGCCCGCCCAATAGCGGGGAGACCCAGTACTTC
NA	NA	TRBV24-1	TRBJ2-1	CATSDLNGPEQFF	TGTGCCACCAGTGATTTGAATGGACCTGAGCAGTTCTTC
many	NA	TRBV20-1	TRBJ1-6	CSARKDYNSPLHF	TGCAGTGCTAGAAAGGATTACAATTCACCCCTCCACTTT
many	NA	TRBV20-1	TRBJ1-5	CSARDGVFQPQHF	TGCAGTGCTAGAGATGGGGTTTTCCAGCCCCAGCATTTT
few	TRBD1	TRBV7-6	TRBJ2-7	CASSDSRDSSYEQYF	TGTGCCAGCAGCGATTCCCGGGACAGCTCCTACGAGCAGTACTTC
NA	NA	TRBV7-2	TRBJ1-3	CASSPDQNSGNTIYF	TGTGCCAGCAGCCCGGACCAAAACTCTGGAAACACCATATATTTT
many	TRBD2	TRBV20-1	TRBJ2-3	CSARDTSGGARSQYF	TGCAGTGCTAGAGATACTAGCGGGGGGGCCCGGTCGCAGTATTTT
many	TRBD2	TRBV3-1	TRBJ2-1	CASSQDLGGLVNEQFF	TGTGCCAGCAGCCAAGATCTAGGGGGACTAGTCAATGAGCAGTTCTTC
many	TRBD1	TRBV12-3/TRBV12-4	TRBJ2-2	CASSWDSVAGELFF	TGTGCCAGCAGTTGGGACAGTGTAGCTGGGGAGCTGTTTTTT
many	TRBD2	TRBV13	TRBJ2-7	CASRPRGANNYEQYF	TGTGCCAGCAGGCCGCGGGGGGCCAACAACTACGAGCAGTACTTC
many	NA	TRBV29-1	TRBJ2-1	CSVAGVNEQFF	TGCAGCGTTGCAGGGGTGAATGAGCAGTTCTTC
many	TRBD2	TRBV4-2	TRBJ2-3	CASSQLAGNTDTQYF	TGTGCCAGCAGCCAACTAGCGGGGAACACAGATACGCAGTATTTT
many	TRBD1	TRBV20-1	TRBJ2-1	CSAFPRGQSNEQFF	TGCAGTGCCTTCCCCAGGGGGCAGTCCAATGAGCAGTTCTTC
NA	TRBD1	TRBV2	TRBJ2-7	CTICLLPGQSYEQYF	TGTACCATCTGTTTACTACCGGGACAGTCCTACGAGCAGTACTTC
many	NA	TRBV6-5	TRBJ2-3	CASSLPGRPDTQYF	TGTGCCAGCAGTTTACCGGGGCGACCAGATACGCAGTATTTT
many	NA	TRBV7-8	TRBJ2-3	CASSPTPGGDTQYF	TGTGCCAGCAGCCCGACACCCGGGGGAGATACGCAGTATTTT
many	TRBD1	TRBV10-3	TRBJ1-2	CAISDRDRGFYGYTF	TGTGCCATCAGTGACCGGGACAGGGGTTTTTATGGCTACACCTTC
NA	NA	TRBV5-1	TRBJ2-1	CASSFQSHEQFF	TGCGCCAGCAGCTTCCAGTCTCATGAGCAGTTCTTC